Listed below are T cell receptor beta chains from one sample, sequenced in a study of PD-L1 blockade in urothelial cancer. TCRdb's copy holds only in-frame clones and misses some; the assay was immunoSEQ multiplex PCR. This table holds about 88,000 clones, over 90% found once. The source material was PBMCs, sampled around atezolizumab (anti-PD-L1) treatment. These receptors came from a man in his sixties with urothelial cancer. The CDR3 runs from the conserved cysteine through the conserved F or W.

V: TRBV2
CDR3: CASIEGQTYGYTF

V: TRBV10-1
CDR3: CASSSGPQETQYF

V: TRBV27
CDR3: CASSLGSGTTYEQYF

V: TRBV4-3
CDR3: CASSQDSDSTEAFF

V: TRBV6-1
CDR3: CASSEGGVLNYGYTF

V: TRBV6-6
CDR3: CASGRGQVNTEAFF

V: TRBV7-2
CDR3: CASSLSSGTYEQYF

V: TRBV28
CDR3: CASREGEPQHF

V: TRBV15
CDR3: CATSIEQGGEKLFF

V: TRBV7-3
CDR3: CASSASGLAGGGGELFF

V: TRBV28
CDR3: CASSLSPAQRKAYEQYF

V: TRBV6-1
CDR3: CASSELGGVTQETQYF

V: TRBV4-2
CDR3: CASSQSEQIYNEQFF

V: TRBV5-8
CDR3: CASSLRVVSSYEQYF

V: TRBV19
CDR3: CASSPWDRGTGELFF

V: TRBV5-4
CDR3: CASSNTTNEKLFF

V: TRBV7-2
CDR3: CASSLEIAGAGELFF

V: TRBV29-1
CDR3: CSAGEGLNYEQYF

V: TRBV18
CDR3: CASSSRWRYEQYF

V: TRBV28
CDR3: CASNKGQGAGLDYNEQFF

V: TRBV9
CDR3: CASSFGTSGGGEQFF

V: TRBV11-1
CDR3: CASSLGRVGKPDTGELFF

V: TRBV5-1
CDR3: CASKRGQGGVTGELFF

V: TRBV28
CDR3: CASTSEETQYF

V: TRBV7-2
CDR3: CASSLDRGAYEQYF

V: TRBV7-3
CDR3: CASSLGTGELFF

V: TRBV4-1
CDR3: CASSVSRVNEQYF

V: TRBV29-1
CDR3: CSVERQGGEKLFF

V: TRBV7-2
CDR3: CASSLDSVNTEAFF

V: TRBV6-6
CDR3: CASKEGEETQYF